Below are 24 T cell receptor beta chains sequenced from a single sample in a study of memory B cells and T cells in multiple sclerosis. Libraries were prepared by immunoSEQ multiplex PCR; TCRdb keeps only in-frame clonotypes and omits some of them. The sample lists about 42,000 clones; approximately 80% were seen once. Their recognized antigens are unknown. CFSE-dim autoproliferating and CFSE-high non-proliferating T cells from unstimulated culture were sequenced separately. Replicate wells were pooled after more than 6 days of stimulus-free culture of roughly 5x10^7 CFSE-labeled PBMCs. The material sequenced was PBMCs from blood kept in culture. The receptor source for this set is a human donor with multiple sclerosis.

The V gene is TRBV2, the J gene TRBJ2-7; D unclear. This CDR3 comprises 12 residues. Germline CDR1 SNHLY, CDR2 FYNNEI. V was pared by 7 bases and J by 3 bases, with 10 bases between. The chain's CDR3 is CASTSFGYEQYF. DNA of the CDR3: TGTGCCAGCACTTCTTTTGGCTACGAGCAGTACTTC.

The table lists this clone with a count of one. This chain joins TRBV6-5 and TRBJ1-2, with D unresolved. Germline V gene lookup returns CDR1 MNHEY and CDR2 SVGAGI. The V end was cut by 0 bases, the J end by 5 bases, with 10 bases between. The CDR3 runs 14 residues. The CDR3 loop reads CASSYSKDGYGYTF. The CDR3, as DNA: TGTGCCAGCAGTTACTCAAAGGATGGGTATGGCTACACCTTC.

J is TRBJ2-3 and V is TRBV7-3; no reliable D call. CDR1 is SGHTA, CDR2 FQGTGA, per germline. Trimming stripped 2 bases from V and 4 bases from J, with 4 bases between. The CDR3 totals 12 residues. The CDR3 DNA sequence: TGTGCCAGCAGCTTAGGGGCAGATACGCAGTATTTT. Amino acid sequence: CASSLGADTQYF.

CDR3 region: CASSEARRGGLRSTDTQYF. Here the CDR3 DNA reads TGTGCCAGCAGTGAAGCCCGGCGCGGGGGGCTCCGAAGCACAGATACGCAGTATTTT. This rearrangement joins TRBV6-1 to TRBJ2-3; 8 bases line up with TRBD2. CDR3 length: 19 amino acids. Germline CDR1 and CDR2: MNHNS and SASEGT. Losses at the gene ends were 0 bases for V and 0 bases for J; bases not matched to a gene: 11.

The chain joins TRBV28 to TRBJ1-2; 7 bases are shared with TRBD1. Trimming took 5 bases from V and 4 from J; bases not matched to a gene: 4. CDR1 MDHEN and CDR2 SYDVKM come from the germline V gene. The CDR3 totals 13 residues. CDR3 DNA sequence: TGTGCCAGCAGTGCAGGACAGGCCTATGGCTACACCTTC. As protein: CASSAGQAYGYTF.

V is TRBV5-1 and J is TRBJ2-5; D is uncertain. The V gene lost 5 bases and the J gene lost 1 base, with 9 bases spanning the gap. Germline V gene lookup returns CDR1 SGHRS and CDR2 YFSETQ. The length of the CDR3 is 13 residues. CDR3 nucleotide sequence: TGCGCCAGCAGGGGCCAACCCCAAGAGACCCAGTACTTC. Its protein is CASRGQPQETQYF.

This clone was seen more than once but under ten times. The CDR3 protein is CASAGGVGYGYTF. In nucleotides, the CDR3 is TGTGCTAGTGCCGGGGGGGTAGGCTATGGCTACACCTTC. This sequence joins TRBV12-5 and TRBJ1-2; D perhaps matches TRBD1 (5 bases). The CDR3 spans 13 residues. V lost 7 bases and J lost 4, with 13 bases in between. Germline V CDR1 and CDR2: LGHNT, FRNRAP.

A note on this clone: At one boundary the junction diverges from the germline segment, which might be a read error. The rearrangement links TRBV30 to TRBJ1-1; weak D call: TRBD1 (6 bases). Germline CDR1 reads GTSNPN; CDR2 reads SVGIG (reference sequence). The CDR3 spans 11 residues. CDR3 loop: CAWSVGGPGKF. The CDR3, as DNA: TGTGCCTGGAGTGTCGGGGGGCCGGGAAAATTT.

The J gene is TRBJ1-2, the V gene TRBV6-5; D is unclear. The CDR3 runs 14 residues. V was cut by 0 bases and J by 7 bases, with 12 bases left in between. From germline, CDR1 is MNHEY and CDR2 SVGAGI. CDR3 nucleotide sequence: TGTGCCAGCAGTTACTCCGATACCCTGGGTGGCTACACCTTC. Residues: CASSYSDTLGGYTF.

The V and J genes are TRBV2 and TRBJ1-2; 9 nucleotides match TRBD1. The V segment lost 6 bases and the J segment 7 bases; nucleotides outside the gene matches: 9. CDR3 length: 14 amino acids. Germline V lookup: CDR1 SNHLY, CDR2 FYNNEI. The CDR3 DNA is TGTGCCAGCAGCGGAACAGGGGGCGGTTTTGGCTACACCTTC. This gives the protein CASSGTGGGFGYTF.

The chain uses TRBV28 and TRBJ1-2; 10 bases agree with TRBD1. Germline-derived CDR1 and CDR2 are MDHEN and SYDVKM. V shed 4 bases and J 2 bases; nucleotides not matched to a gene: 1. The CDR3 covers 14 residues. Here the CDR3 DNA reads TGTGCCAGCAGTTCGACAGGGGGCAACTATGGCTACACCTTC. It yields the protein CASSSTGGNYGYTF.

The rearrangement joins TRBV6-6 to TRBJ2-7; D might be TRBD1 (5 bases). The CDR3 length is 15 residues. Looked up from germline, CDR1 is MNHNY and CDR2 is SVGAGI (reference sequence). Deletions cut 0 bases from V and 2 bases from J, with 11 bases between. The CDR3 reads CASSYSRGTTYEQYF. The CDR3, as DNA: TGTGCCAGCAGTTACTCTAGGGGTACTACCTACGAGCAGTACTTC.

The chain carries TRBV6-4 and TRBJ1-4, with TRBD1 as a possible D gene (5 bases). Germline V CDR1 and CDR2: MRHNA, SNTAGT. The V gene lost 4 bases and the J gene lost 8 bases, with 11 bases spanning the gap. This CDR3 has 13 amino acids. The CDR3, as DNA: TGTGCCAGCAGTGCCAGGGTGGGAGAAAAACTGTTTTTT. It is translated as CASSARVGEKLFF.

This rearrangement joins TRBV4-3 to TRBJ2-4, with 11 nucleotides matching TRBD2. V trimming: 4 bases; J trimming: 11 bases; junction bases outside the gene matches: 4. Germline values: CDR1 LGHNA, CDR2 YSLEER. The CDR3 spans 13 residues. The CDR3 here is CASSLISGGVQYF. The CDR3 DNA sequence: TGCGCCAGCAGCCTTATTAGCGGGGGGGTTCAGTACTTC.

This chain uses TRBV4-3 with TRBJ1-2, with D unclear. Germline-derived CDR1 and CDR2 are LGHNA and YSLEER. Trimming pared 0 bases from V and 2 bases from J, leaving 10 bases between. The CDR3 has 15 residues. The CDR3 here is CASSQDSGFNYGYTF. CDR3 DNA sequence: TGCGCCAGCAGCCAAGATTCAGGTTTCAACTATGGCTACACCTTC.

V is TRBV4-2 and J is TRBJ1-4, with D possibly being TRBD1 (5 bases). Germline V gene data show CDR1 as LGHNA and CDR2 as YNFKEQ. CDR3 length: 16 amino acids. V lost 4 bases to trimming and J lost 8 bases, with 20 bases between them. The DNA for the CDR3 is TGTGCCAGCAGCCTTGTCGAAACAGAGGGGCAAGAAAAACTGTTTTTT. Translation gives CASSLVETEGQEKLFF.

The chain is built from TRBV11-2 and TRBJ1-2; no clear D. The V gene's germline CDR1 is SGHAT and CDR2 FQNNGV. The CDR3 sequence is 13 residues long. The ends were cut back, 0 bases at V and 8 bases at J, with 10 bases in the middle. The CDR3 reads CASSLDAEGGYTF. In DNA, the CDR3 is TGTGCCAGCAGCTTAGATGCGGAGGGCGGCTACACCTTC.

J is TRBJ1-6 and V is TRBV11-1, with 7 bases matching TRBD1. The germline gives CDR1 SGHAT, CDR2 FQDESV (reference sequence). The CDR3 runs 16 residues. J gave up 5 bases and V 5 bases, and 9 bases lay outside the gene matches. The CDR3 nucleotides are TGTGCCAGCAGCCTCTACTCCGGGACAGATAATTCACCCCTCCACTTT. Translation: CASSLYSGTDNSPLHF.

This rearrangement joins TRBV14 to TRBJ2-3; D not resolved. From germline, CDR1 is SGHDN and CDR2 FVKESK. Trimming removed 0 bases from V and 7 bases from J, with 8 bases in between. The CDR3 covers 13 residues. This CDR3 is CASSQETINTQYF. CDR3 in DNA: TGTGCCAGCAGCCAAGAAACTATTAATACGCAGTATTTT.

This clone was observed once. This chain links TRBV6-1 with TRBJ2-7, with D unclear. V lost 4 bases to trimming and J lost 4 bases, with 11 bases between them. Germline-derived CDR1 and CDR2 are MNHNS and SASEGT. The CDR3 runs to 13 residues. The CDR3 region has the DNA TGTGCCAGCAGTGCAGATCAGGTTTACGAGCAGTACTTC. Its protein is CASSADQVYEQYF.

The V call is TRBV20-1, the J call TRBJ1-2; the D gene is possibly TRBD1 (5 bases). V dropped 1 base and J dropped 7 bases, with 7 bases sitting between them. The CDR3 length is 11 residues. CDR1 is DFQATT and CDR2 is SNEGSKA in the germline V gene (reference sequence). This chain's CDR3 is CSARGGGGYTF. CDR3 DNA sequence: TGCAGTGCTAGAGGTGGGGGTGGCTACACCTTC.

V gene TRBV7-6 combines with J gene TRBJ2-6; D uncertain. V gave up 3 bases and J gave up 4 bases, with 13 bases separating them. The CDR3 spans 16 residues. The germline V gene has CDR1 SGHVS and CDR2 FNYEAQ. The CDR3, as DNA: TGTGCCAGCAGCTTCTCAGGAGTTGGAGGGGCCAACGTCCTGACTTTC. Its translation is CASSFSGVGGANVLTF.

The chain employs TRBV2 and TRBJ2-3; D might be TRBD2 (5 bases). Germline V lookup: CDR1 SNHLY, CDR2 FYNNEI. The V and J ends lost 8 bases and 4 bases respectively, with 13 bases between them. CDR3 size: 13 residues. The CDR3 nucleotides are TGTGCCAGCGGTGGGGAGTTCTCAGATACGCAGTATTTT. The encoded protein is CASGGEFSDTQYF.

The chain has TRBV5-7 and TRBJ1-2; no definite D call. TRBV5-7 is classed as an ORF, of uncertain function. With 1 base removed from V and 0 bases from J, the gap between germline ends came to 7 bases. The CDR3 covers 14 residues. DNA for the CDR3: TGTGCCAGCAGCTTGCTAGGTCCTAACTATGGCTACACCTTC. Translating gives CASSLLGPNYGYTF.